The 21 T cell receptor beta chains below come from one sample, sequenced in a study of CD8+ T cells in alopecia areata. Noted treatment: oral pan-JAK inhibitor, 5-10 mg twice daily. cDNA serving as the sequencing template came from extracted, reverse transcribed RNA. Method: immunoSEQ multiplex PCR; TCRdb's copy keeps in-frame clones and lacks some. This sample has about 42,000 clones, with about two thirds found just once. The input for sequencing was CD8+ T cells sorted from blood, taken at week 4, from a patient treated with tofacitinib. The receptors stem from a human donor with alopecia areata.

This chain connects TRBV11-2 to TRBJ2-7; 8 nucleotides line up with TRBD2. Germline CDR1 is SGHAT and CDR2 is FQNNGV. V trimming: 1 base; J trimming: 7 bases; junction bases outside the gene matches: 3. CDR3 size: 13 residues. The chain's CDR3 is CASSLGTSKEQYF. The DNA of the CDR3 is TGTGCCAGCAGCTTAGGGACTAGCAAGGAGCAGTACTTC.

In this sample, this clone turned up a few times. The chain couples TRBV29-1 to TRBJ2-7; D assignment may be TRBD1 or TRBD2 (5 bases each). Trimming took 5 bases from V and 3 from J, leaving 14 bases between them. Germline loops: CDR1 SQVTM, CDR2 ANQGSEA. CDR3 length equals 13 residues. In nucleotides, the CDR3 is TGCAGCGTTATCTCGGGGCCCAACTACGAGCAGTACTTC. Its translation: CSVISGPNYEQYF.

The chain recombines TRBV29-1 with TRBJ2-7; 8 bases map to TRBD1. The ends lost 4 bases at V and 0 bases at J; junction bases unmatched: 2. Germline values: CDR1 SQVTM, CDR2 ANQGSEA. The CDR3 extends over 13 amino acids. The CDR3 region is CSVGDRTSYEQYF. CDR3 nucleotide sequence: TGCAGCGTTGGGGACAGGACCTCCTACGAGCAGTACTTC.

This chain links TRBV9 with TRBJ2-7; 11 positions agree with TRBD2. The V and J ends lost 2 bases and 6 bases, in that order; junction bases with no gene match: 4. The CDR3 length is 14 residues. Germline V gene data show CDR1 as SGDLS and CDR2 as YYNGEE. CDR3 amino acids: CASSVSGGAVEQYF. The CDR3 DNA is TGTGCCAGCAGCGTTAGCGGGGGGGCGGTCGAGCAGTACTTC.

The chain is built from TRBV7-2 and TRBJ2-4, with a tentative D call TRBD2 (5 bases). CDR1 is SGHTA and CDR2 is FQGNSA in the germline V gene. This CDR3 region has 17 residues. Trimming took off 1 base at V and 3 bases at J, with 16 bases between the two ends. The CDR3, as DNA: TGTGCCAGCAGCTTAGAGGGCAGGCCCGGGGTCAAAAACATTCAGTACTTC. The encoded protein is CASSLEGRPGVKNIQYF.

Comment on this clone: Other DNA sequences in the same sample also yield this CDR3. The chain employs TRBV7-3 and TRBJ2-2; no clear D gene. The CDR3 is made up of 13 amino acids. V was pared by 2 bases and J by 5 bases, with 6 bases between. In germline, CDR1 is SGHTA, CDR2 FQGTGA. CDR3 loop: CASSLLGTGELFF. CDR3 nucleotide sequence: TGTGCCAGCAGCTTACTTGGAACCGGGGAGCTGTTTTTT.

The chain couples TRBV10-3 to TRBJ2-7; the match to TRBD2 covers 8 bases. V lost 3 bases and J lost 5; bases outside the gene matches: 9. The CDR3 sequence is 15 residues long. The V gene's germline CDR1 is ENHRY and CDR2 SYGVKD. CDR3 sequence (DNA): TGTGCCATCAGTGACCCCCCGGGGGGGCTGCACGAGCAGTACTTC. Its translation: CAISDPPGGLHEQYF.

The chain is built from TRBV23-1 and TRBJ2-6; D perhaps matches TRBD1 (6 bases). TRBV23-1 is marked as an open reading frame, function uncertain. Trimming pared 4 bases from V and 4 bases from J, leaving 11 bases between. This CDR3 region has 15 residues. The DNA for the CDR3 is TGCGCCAGCAGTCCCCCAGGGGTCGGGGCCAACGTCCTGACTTTC. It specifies CASSPPGVGANVLTF.

Written as DNA, the CDR3 is TGTGCCAGCAGGGCGCCGGGCCAAGAGACCCAGTACTTC. Its protein product is CASRAPGQETQYF. The chain combines TRBV14 with TRBJ2-5; no firm D call. This CDR3 has 13 amino acids. Looked up from germline, CDR1 is SGHDN and CDR2 is FVKESK. V lost 6 bases to trimming and J lost 1 base, with 9 bases between them.

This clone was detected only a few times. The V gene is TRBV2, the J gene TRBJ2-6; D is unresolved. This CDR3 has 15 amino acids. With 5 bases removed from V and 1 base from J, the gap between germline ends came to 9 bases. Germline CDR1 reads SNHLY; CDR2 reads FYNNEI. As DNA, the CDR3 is TGTGCCAGCAGTCTGCAGGTTTCTGGGGCCAACGTCCTGACTTTC. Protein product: CASSLQVSGANVLTF.

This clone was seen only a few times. Written as DNA, the CDR3 is TGCAGCGTTCGGACAGGGTGGAATAGTGAGCAGTTCTTC. Translation gives CSVRTGWNSEQFF. The chain links TRBV29-1 to TRBJ2-1, with TRBD1 matching 8 bases. V lost 5 bases and J lost 9; bases outside the gene matches: 9. Germline V gene sequence: CDR1 SQVTM, CDR2 ANQGSEA. The CDR3 spans 13 residues.

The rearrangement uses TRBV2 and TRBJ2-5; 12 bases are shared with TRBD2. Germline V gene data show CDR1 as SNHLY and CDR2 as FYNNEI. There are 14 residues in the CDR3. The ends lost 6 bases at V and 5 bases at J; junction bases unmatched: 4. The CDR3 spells CASSAGLAGETQYF. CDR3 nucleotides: TGTGCCAGCAGCGCCGGACTAGCGGGGGAGACCCAGTACTTC.

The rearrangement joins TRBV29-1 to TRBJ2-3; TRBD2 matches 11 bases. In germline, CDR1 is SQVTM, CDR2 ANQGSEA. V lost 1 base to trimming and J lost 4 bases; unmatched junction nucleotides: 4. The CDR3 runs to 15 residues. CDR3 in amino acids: CSVEALAGGPDTQYF. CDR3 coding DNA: TGCAGCGTTGAAGCTCTAGCGGGGGGTCCAGATACGCAGTATTTT.

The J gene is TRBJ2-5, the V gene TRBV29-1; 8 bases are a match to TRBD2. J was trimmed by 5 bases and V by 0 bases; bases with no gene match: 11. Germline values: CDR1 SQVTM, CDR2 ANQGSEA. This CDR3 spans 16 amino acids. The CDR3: CSVEDLRGGNRETQYF. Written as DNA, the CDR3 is TGCAGCGTTGAAGATCTTCGCGGGGGGAACCGGGAGACCCAGTACTTC.

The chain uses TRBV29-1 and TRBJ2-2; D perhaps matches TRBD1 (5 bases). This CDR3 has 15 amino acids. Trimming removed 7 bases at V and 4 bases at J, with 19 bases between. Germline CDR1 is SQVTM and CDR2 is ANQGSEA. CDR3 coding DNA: TGCAGCGCGATAAGAAGTCAGGGCCGCACCGGGGAGCTGTTTTTT. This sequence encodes CSAIRSQGRTGELFF.

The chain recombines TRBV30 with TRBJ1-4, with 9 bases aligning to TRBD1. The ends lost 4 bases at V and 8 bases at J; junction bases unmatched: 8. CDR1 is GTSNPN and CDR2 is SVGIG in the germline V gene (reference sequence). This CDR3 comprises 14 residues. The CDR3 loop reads CAWTGTGSNEKLFF. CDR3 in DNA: TGTGCCTGGACCGGGACAGGGAGTAACGAAAAACTGTTTTTT.

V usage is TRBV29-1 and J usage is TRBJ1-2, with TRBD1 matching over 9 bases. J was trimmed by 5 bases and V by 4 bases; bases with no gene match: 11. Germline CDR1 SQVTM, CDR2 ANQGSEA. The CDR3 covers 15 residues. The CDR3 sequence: CSVAKKATGGYGYTF. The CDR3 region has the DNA TGCAGCGTTGCTAAAAAGGCGACAGGGGGGTATGGCTACACCTTC.

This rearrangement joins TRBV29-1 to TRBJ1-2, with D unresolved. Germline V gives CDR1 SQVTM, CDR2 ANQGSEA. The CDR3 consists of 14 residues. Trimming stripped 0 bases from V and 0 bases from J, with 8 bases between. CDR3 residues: CSVEDPDSNYGYTF. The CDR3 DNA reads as TGCAGCGTTGAAGATCCTGATTCTAACTATGGCTACACCTTC.

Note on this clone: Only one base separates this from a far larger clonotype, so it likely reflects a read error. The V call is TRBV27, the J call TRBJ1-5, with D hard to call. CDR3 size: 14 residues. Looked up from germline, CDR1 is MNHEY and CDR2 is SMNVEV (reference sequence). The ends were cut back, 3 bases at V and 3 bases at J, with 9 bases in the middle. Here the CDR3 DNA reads TGTGCCAGCAGTTTGATAGGTATCAATCAGCCCCAGCATTTT. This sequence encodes CASSLIGINQPQHF.

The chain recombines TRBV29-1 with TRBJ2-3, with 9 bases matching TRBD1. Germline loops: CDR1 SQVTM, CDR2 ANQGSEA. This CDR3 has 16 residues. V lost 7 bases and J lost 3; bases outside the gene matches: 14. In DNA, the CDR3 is TGCAGCGCCGCTCCGTCACCGGGACAGGGTACAGATACGCAGTATTTT. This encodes CSAAPSPGQGTDTQYF.

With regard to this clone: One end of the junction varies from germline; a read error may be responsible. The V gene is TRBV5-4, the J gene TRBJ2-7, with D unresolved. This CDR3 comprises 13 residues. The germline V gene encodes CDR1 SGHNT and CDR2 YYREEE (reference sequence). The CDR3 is CASSQSLANEQYF. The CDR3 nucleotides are TGCGCCAGCAGCCAATCCTTGGCGAACGAGCAGTACTTC. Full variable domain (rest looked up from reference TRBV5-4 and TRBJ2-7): ETGVTQSPTHLIKTRGQQVTLRCSSQSGHNTVSWYQQALGQGPQFIFQYYREEENGRGNFPPRFSGLQFPNYSSELNVNALELDDSALYLCASSQSLANEQYFGPGTRLTVT.